The 4 T cell receptor beta chains in this list originate from one sample, sequenced in a study of shared clonotypes between healthy human individuals (dated by TCRdb to the early 2020s). CD8 naive samples were CD45RO-negative cells positively selected for CCR7, giving a CD45RA+CCR7+ population that excluded TemRA cells. Libraries were prepared through the immunoSEQ multiplex PCR assay. TCRdb stores this immuneACCESS table with in-frame sequences only. Part of the clones is absent; in the studies checked, under half of the shortfall reflects unresolved V genes, and no reason is known for the rest. The sample profile shows roughly 2.1 million clones; 93% of them were found once. Jointly, the top ten make up under 2% of the sample. Material: naive CD8+ T cells from PBMCs. The sample's cell subset or site, from its label and the paper: CD45RA+CCR7+. Every receptor here comes from a man aged 18 to 35 in good health. Some clones in this sample may be carry-over from other donors' samples.

The V and J genes are TRBV19 and TRBJ2-7; D possibly corresponds to TRBD2 (5 bases). V was pared by 2 bases and J by 2 bases, with 13 bases between. The germline CDR1 and CDR2 sequences are LNHDA and SQIVND (reference sequence). There are 15 residues in the CDR3. CDR3 in DNA: TGTGCCAGTAGTATAAGAAGAGCGGTTACCTACGAGCAGTACTTC. Its translation: CASSIRRAVTYEQYF.

Concerning this clone itself: Other DNA sequences in the same sample also yield this CDR3. This CDR3 reads CASSPGLAGGSYEQYF. CDR3 bases: TGTGCCAGCAGTCCGGGACTAGCGGGAGGCTCCTACGAGCAGTACTTC. The V and J genes are TRBV27 and TRBJ2-7; TRBD2 matches at 15 bases. The CDR3 sequence is 16 residues long. The V and J ends lost 5 bases and 0 bases, in that order; junction bases with no gene match: 2. In germline, CDR1 is MNHEY, CDR2 SMNVEV (reference sequence).

V and J are TRBV10-3 and TRBJ2-1; TRBD2 matches at 7 bases. V lost 3 bases, J lost 12 bases, and 8 bases stayed unmatched. The CDR3 runs 13 residues. Germline V gene data show CDR1 as ENHRY and CDR2 as SYGVKD. The CDR3 sequence: CAISDRGVVAQFF. The CDR3 nucleotides are TGTGCCATCAGTGATCGGGGGGTAGTAGCGCAGTTCTTC.

The J gene is TRBJ1-4, the V gene TRBV9; 7 bases fit TRBD1. CDR1 and CDR2 (germline): SGDLS, YYNGEE. CDR3 size: 14 residues. After removal of 4 bases from V and 8 bases from J, the junction contained 8 bases not matched to a gene. The chain's CDR3 is CASSPRQGGEKLFF. In DNA, the CDR3 is TGTGCCAGCAGCCCCCGACAGGGTGGGGAAAAACTGTTTTTT.